This T cell receptor beta chain was obtained from a study of T cells after yellow fever vaccination. V was shortened by 2 bases and J by 1 base, with 11 bases between the two germline ends. The CDR3 runs to 15 residues. MiXCR, applied by TCRdb to the 5' RACE reads, yields one record per CDR3 protein. The profile covers about 400,000 distinct CDR3 sequences, with roughly 6.2% appearing a single time and approximately 15% taken by the ten largest. On this clonotype itself: Antigen: not known.

Regarding the study as a whole: Weaker overall, the secondary response nonetheless peaked faster (day 5 versus 15). At less than 97% for CD4 and approximately 88% for CD8, most primary-vaccination clones showed up again after the booster.

The material was PBMCs, obtained 5 days after the yellow fever booster vaccination. This chain joins TRBV12-3 or TRBV12-4 and TRBJ2-5; possibly TRBD2 for D (6 bases). The TCR was taken from a man aged 25-45 years who received the YFV17D yellow fever vaccine. CDR3 nucleotide sequence: TGTGCCAGCAGTTTATGGAGGGGTACCCAAGAGACCCAGTACTTC. Its protein is CASSLWRGTQETQYF.